The 2 T cell receptor beta chains given below trace back to one sample, sequenced in a study of response to subunit inactivated influenza vaccine. TCRdb reprocessed the RT-PCR reads with MiXCR, giving one entry per CDR3 protein. The data show approximately 730,000 distinct CDR3 sequences, 11% to 15% seen once. The sample was PBMCs from blood, taken 14 to 15 days before vaccination. The receptors here all came from a man in his fifties or sixties who received an inactivated influenza vaccine.

This clonotype was seen repeatedly, ten times or more. The genes are TRBV28 and TRBJ2-7, with a tentative D call TRBD2 (5 bases). CDR1 is MDHEN and CDR2 is SYDVKM in the germline V gene. CDR3 length: 12 residues. Between the trimmed V and J ends, which lost 4 bases and 6 bases, there was a span of 10 bases. The CDR3 here is CASSSRAIEQYF. The CDR3 coding sequence is TGTGCCAGCAGTTCGAGGGCCATCGAGCAGTACTTC.

In its sample, this clonotype was seen a few times. J is TRBJ2-3 and V is TRBV3-1; maybe TRBD1 (6 bases). With 4 bases removed from V and 2 bases from J, the gap between germline ends came to 16 bases. Germline CDR1 reads LGHDT; CDR2 reads YNNKEL (reference sequence). There are 16 residues in the CDR3. The CDR3 here is CASSPPRGKVTDTQYF. The DNA of the CDR3 is TGTGCCAGCAGCCCACCAAGGGGGAAGGTCACAGATACGCAGTATTTT.